This record looks at one T cell receptor (beta chain) sequence and its context. Its target is not known. The PCR employed 60 Vbeta primers together with 13 Jbeta primers. Sequencing was performed with immunoSEQ multiplex PCR; in TCRdb, only in-frame clones are kept and a portion is missing. This sample has some 130,000 clones, with 70% to 80% found just once. The data were taken from a study of cytomegalovirus exposure and HLA in healthy donors. Notes on the study in general: Later analysis found that TCR beta chains associated with HLA were more clonally expanded than other, equally common chains. TCR beta V- and J-gene trimming was later associated with a missense DCLRE1C variant. Another analysis was done later, and it associated approximately 15,000 TCR beta sequences with HLA alleles at 0.05 false discovery rate. In vitro, a few CMV-associated chains proved specific for CMV antigens.

Looked up from germline, CDR1 is SNHLY and CDR2 is FYNNEI. V lost 6 bases, J lost 1 base, and 7 bases stayed unmatched. The CDR3 length is 15 residues. Sequencing input: PBMCs. The origin of this receptor is a man aged 30-40 years in good health and CMV-seronegative. The chain uses TRBV2 and TRBJ2-5; TRBD2 aligns across 8 bases. In nucleotides, the CDR3 is TGTGCCAGCAGGACCGGGACTAGTTCCCAAGAGACCCAGTACTTC. Protein product: CASRTGTSSQETQYF.